This TCR beta chain came from a study of blood T cell repertoires in COVID-19. Study information: Some COVID-19 samples were acute and others convalescent; all came from the United States, Italy and Spain. PBMCs, B-cell-depleted T cells, or T cells provided the cDNA or gDNA that made up the material.

Deletions cut 8 bases from V and 2 bases from J, with 7 bases between. The CDR3 is made up of 13 amino acids. CDR1 is MNHEY, CDR2 SVGAGI, per germline. The authors' processing: Reference gene primer amplification in the assay estimated nucleated cell counts. Assay used: immunoSEQ multiplex PCR; TCRdb lists only in-frame clones, some missing. The V and J calls and clone size are taken from that table; D and trimming were inferred from the DNA. The sample records around 100,000 clones, about 89% being singletons. The sequence derives from a woman aged 60-70 years with acute or convalescent COVID-19. The sample consisted of peripheral blood. The chain joins TRBV6-5 to TRBJ2-6; D gene uncertain. The CDR3 region is CASQHPGANVLTF. CDR3 DNA: TGTGCCAGCCAACACCCTGGGGCCAACGTCCTGACTTTC.